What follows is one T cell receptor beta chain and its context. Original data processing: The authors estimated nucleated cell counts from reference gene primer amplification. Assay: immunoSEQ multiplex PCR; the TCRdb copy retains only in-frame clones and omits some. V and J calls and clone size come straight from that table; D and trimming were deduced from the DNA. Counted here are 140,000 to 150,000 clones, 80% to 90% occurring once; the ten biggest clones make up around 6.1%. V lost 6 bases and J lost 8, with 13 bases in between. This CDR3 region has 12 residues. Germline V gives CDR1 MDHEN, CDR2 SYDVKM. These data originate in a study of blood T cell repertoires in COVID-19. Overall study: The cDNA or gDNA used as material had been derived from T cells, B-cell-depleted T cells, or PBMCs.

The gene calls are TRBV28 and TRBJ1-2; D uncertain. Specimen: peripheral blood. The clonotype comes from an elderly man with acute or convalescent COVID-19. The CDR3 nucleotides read TGTGCCAGCAGCACCACAGTGGGCGGCTACACCTTC. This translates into CASSTTVGGYTF.